The next 10 T cell receptor beta chains were all read from a single sample in a study of T cell changes during pregnancy in multiple sclerosis. The assay was immunoSEQ multiplex PCR, and TCRdb's table has in-frame clones only and misses some. Of approximately 73,000 clones in the sample, 90% to 95% are singletons; the top ten hold around 0.2%. Sequenced here: CD4+ T cells from peripheral blood mononuclear cells, sampled before pregnancy. The receptors derive from a female donor with multiple sclerosis, enrolled in a pregnancy study.

The V call is TRBV15, the J call TRBJ2-7, with 8 bases matching TRBD2. Per germline, CDR1 LNHNV and CDR2 YYDKDF (reference sequence). CDR3 length equals 14 residues. Trimming took 3 bases from V and 9 from J; bases not matched to a gene: 10. CDR3 protein: CATSRDLAGGGQYF. The CDR3 coding sequence is TGTGCCACCAGCAGGGATCTAGCGGGCGGTGGGCAGTACTTC.

CDR3 coding DNA: TGTGCCAGCAGCTTTTCAGGGGATGGGGAGACCCAGTACTTC. It specifies CASSFSGDGETQYF. This chain uses TRBV7-9 with TRBJ2-5; D is perhaps TRBD1 (6 bases). Trimming cost V 3 bases and J 5 bases, with 13 bases left between them. The CDR3 is 14 residues long. The V gene's germline CDR1 is SEHNR and CDR2 FQNEAQ (reference sequence).

This sequence joins TRBV6-6 and TRBJ2-7; TRBD2 matches at 8 bases. CDR3 length: 15 amino acids. V shed 0 bases and J 7 bases; nucleotides not matched to a gene: 8. Per germline, CDR1 MNHNY and CDR2 SVGAGI (reference sequence). CDR3 nucleotides: TGTGCCAGCAGTTACTCGGGAGCGGGAGCAGGGGAGCAGTACTTC. It translates to CASSYSGAGAGEQYF.

The CDR3 here is CASSDRQGSGNTEAFF. For the CDR3, the DNA is TGCGCCAGCAGCGACCGACAGGGGTCGGGGAACACTGAAGCTTTCTTT. The chain recombines TRBV5-1 with TRBJ1-1, with TRBD1 identical over 8 bases. The CDR3 is 16 amino acids. The V and J ends lost 4 bases and 1 base, in that order; junction bases with no gene match: 9. Germline V gene sequence: CDR1 SGHRS, CDR2 YFSETQ.

The gene calls are TRBV25-1 and TRBJ1-3; D is uncertain. Germline V gene lookup returns CDR1 MGHDK and CDR2 SYGVNS. The length of the CDR3 is 15 residues. V gave up 1 base and J gave up 0 bases, with 7 bases separating them. The CDR3 sequence is CASSESGISGNTIYF. CDR3 bases: TGTGCCAGCAGTGAATCCGGGATCTCTGGAAACACCATATATTTT.

J is TRBJ2-3 and V is TRBV5-4; D may be TRBD2 (5 bases). This CDR3 is built from 15 residues. The germline V gene encodes CDR1 SGHNT and CDR2 YYREEE (reference sequence). The V and J ends lost 1 base and 0 bases respectively, with 9 bases between them. The CDR3 region is CASSLRAVSTDTQYF. The CDR3 nucleotides read TGTGCCAGCAGCTTGAGAGCGGTTAGCACAGATACGCAGTATTTT. The whole variable domain, remainder taken from reference TRBV5-4 and TRBJ2-3, is ETGVTQSPTHLIKTRGQQVTLRCSSQSGHNTVSWYQQALGQGPQFIFQYYREEENGRGNFPPRFSGLQFPNYSSELNVNALELDDSALYLCASSLRAVSTDTQYFGPGTRLTVL.

The chain is built from TRBV6-1 and TRBJ2-2; possibly TRBD1 for D (6 bases). This CDR3 is built from 13 residues. The V end lost 7 bases, the J end lost 6 bases, and 12 bases lay between the germline ends. Germline values: CDR1 MNHNS, CDR2 SASEGT. CDR3 DNA: TGTGCCAGCAACAGGGTTTACGCCGGGGAGCTGTTTTTT. Protein product: CASNRVYAGELFF.

The chain is built from TRBV4-2 and TRBJ2-1, with 8 bases fitting TRBD1. Trimming cost V 0 bases and J 15 bases; bases outside gene matches: 19. The CDR3 totals 17 residues. Germline lookup yields CDR1 LGHNA and CDR2 YNFKEQ. CDR3 sequence reads: CASSQEVDRGIKMFRFF. CDR3 bases: TGTGCCAGCAGCCAAGAAGTCGACAGGGGCATCAAAATGTTTCGGTTCTTC.

The V and J genes are TRBV7-2 and TRBJ2-3; 7 nucleotides align to TRBD1. Germline CDR1 and CDR2: SGHTA and FQGNSA. The J segment lost 3 bases and the V segment lost 3 bases, leaving 6 bases of the junction unmatched. This CDR3 has 15 residues. CDR3 in DNA: TGTGCCAGCAGCTTCCGACAGGGAAGTACAGATACGCAGTATTTT. Residues: CASSFRQGSTDTQYF.

This clone was found once. This chain links TRBV19 with TRBJ2-1; 8 positions agree with TRBD1. The CDR3 spans 14 residues. Germline lookup yields CDR1 LNHDA and CDR2 SQIVND (reference sequence). Unmatched junction bases numbered 5, after V lost 3 bases and J lost 7 bases. The CDR3 sequence is CASSISRGQNEQFF. CDR3 in DNA: TGTGCCAGTAGTATTTCCAGGGGGCAGAATGAGCAGTTCTTC.